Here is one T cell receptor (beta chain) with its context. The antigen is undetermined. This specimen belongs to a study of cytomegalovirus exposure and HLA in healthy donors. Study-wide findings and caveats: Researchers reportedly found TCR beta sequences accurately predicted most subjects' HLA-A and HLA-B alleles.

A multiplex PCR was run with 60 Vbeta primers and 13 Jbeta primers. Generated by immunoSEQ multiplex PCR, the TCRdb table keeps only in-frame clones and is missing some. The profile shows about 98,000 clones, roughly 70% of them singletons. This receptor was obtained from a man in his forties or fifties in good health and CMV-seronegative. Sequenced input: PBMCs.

The CDR3 is CASRDWDTGELFF. CDR3 nucleotide sequence: TGTGCCAGCAGGGACTGGGACACCGGGGAGCTGTTTTTT. The chain couples TRBV6-6 to TRBJ2-2, with D perhaps TRBD2 (5 bases). Trimming removed 6 bases from V and 3 bases from J, with 8 bases in between. The CDR3 runs to 13 residues. Germline assignment: CDR1 MNHNY and CDR2 SVGAGI (reference sequence).